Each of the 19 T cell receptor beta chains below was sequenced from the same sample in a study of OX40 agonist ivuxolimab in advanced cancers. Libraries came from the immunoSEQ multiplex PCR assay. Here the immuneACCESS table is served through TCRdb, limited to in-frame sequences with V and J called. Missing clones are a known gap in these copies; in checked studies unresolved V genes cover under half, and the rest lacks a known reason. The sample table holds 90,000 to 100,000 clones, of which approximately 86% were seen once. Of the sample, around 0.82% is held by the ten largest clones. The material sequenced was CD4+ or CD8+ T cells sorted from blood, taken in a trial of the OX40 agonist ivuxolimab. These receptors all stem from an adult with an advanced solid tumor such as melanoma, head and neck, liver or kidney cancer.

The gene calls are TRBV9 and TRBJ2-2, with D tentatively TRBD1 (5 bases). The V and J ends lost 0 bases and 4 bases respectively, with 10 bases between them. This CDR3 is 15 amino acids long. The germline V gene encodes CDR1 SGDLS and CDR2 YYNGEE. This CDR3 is CASSVGDRITGELFF. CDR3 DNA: TGTGCCAGCAGCGTAGGAGACAGAATCACCGGGGAGCTGTTTTTT.

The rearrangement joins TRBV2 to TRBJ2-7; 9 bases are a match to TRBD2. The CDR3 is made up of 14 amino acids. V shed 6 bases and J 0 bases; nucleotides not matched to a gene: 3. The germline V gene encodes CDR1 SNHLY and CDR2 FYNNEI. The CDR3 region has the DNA TGTGCCAGCAGCCGTAGCGGGAGCTCCTACGAGCAGTACGTC. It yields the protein CASSRSGSSYEQYV.

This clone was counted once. The DNA for the CDR3 is TGTGCCAGCAGCTTAGTACCCCCCGGGACAGCCTTGAACACTGAAGCTTTCTTT. It translates to CASSLVPPGTALNTEAFF. The chain employs TRBV7-8 and TRBJ1-1; TRBD1 aligns across 7 bases. Losses at the gene ends were 1 base for V and 0 bases for J; bases not matched to a gene: 11. Germline CDR1 reads SGHVS; CDR2 reads FQNEAQ. The CDR3 spans 18 residues.

As DNA, the CDR3 is TGTGCCATCAGTGCCTTGGCCGGACTAGGGGGCTCTGAGCAGTTCTTC. It specifies CAISALAGLGGSEQFF. The J gene is TRBJ2-1, the V gene TRBV10-3, with D possibly called TRBD1 or TRBD2 (7 bases each). Looked up from germline, CDR1 is ENHRY and CDR2 is SYGVKD. The V and J ends lost 4 bases and 9 bases respectively, with 22 bases between them. The CDR3 runs 16 residues.

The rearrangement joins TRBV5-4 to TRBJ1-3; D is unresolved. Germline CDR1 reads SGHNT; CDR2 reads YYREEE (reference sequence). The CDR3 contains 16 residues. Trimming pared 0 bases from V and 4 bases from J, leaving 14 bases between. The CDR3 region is CASSLGQLGAGNTIYF. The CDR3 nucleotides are TGTGCCAGCAGCTTGGGTCAGCTGGGAGCAGGAAACACCATATATTTT. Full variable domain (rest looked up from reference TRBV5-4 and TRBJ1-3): ETGVTQSPTHLIKTRGQQVTLRCSSQSGHNTVSWYQQALGQGPQFIFQYYREEENGRGNFPPRFSGLQFPNYSSELNVNALELDDSALYLCASSLGQLGAGNTIYFGEGSWLTVV.

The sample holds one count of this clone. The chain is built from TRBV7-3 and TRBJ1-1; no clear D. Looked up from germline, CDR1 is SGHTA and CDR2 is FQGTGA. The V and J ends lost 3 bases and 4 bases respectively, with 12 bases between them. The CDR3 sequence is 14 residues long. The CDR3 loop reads CASSFGGSGTEAFF. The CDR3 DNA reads TGTGCCAGCAGCTTCGGAGGGAGTGGCACTGAAGCTTTCTTT.

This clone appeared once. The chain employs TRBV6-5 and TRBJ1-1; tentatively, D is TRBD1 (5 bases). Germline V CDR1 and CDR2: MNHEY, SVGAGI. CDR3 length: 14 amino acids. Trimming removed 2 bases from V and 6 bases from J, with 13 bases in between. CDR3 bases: TGTGCCAGCAGTTACCGACTTGGACAATCTGAAGCTTTCTTT. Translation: CASSYRLGQSEAFF.

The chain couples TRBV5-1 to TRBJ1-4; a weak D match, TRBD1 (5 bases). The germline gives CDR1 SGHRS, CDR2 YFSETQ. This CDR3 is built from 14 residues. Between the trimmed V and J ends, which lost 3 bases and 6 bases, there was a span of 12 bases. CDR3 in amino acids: CASSSRVRDEKLFF. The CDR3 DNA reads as TGCGCCAGCAGCTCCAGGGTACGGGATGAAAAACTGTTTTTT.

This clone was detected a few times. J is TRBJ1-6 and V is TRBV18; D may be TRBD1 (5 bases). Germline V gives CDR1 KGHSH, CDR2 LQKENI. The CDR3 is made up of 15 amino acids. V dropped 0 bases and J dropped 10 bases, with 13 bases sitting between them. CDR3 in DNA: TGTGCCAGCTCACCACCGGTGGGCCGGGGCTCACCCCTCCACTTT. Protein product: CASSPPVGRGSPLHF.

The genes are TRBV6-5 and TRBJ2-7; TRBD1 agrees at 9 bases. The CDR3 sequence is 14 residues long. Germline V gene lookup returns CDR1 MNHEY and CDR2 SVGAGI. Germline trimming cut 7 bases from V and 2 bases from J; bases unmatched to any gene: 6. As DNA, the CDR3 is TGTGCCAGCATCCCGGGACAGGGTCCCTACGAGCAGTACTTC. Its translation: CASIPGQGPYEQYF.

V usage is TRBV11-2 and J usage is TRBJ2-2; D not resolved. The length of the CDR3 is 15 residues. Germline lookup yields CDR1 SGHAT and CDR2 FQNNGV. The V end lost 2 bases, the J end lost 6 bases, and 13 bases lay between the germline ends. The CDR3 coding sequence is TGTGCCAGCAGCTTAAATGGGCAGGTACCCGGGGAGCTGTTTTTT. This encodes CASSLNGQVPGELFF.

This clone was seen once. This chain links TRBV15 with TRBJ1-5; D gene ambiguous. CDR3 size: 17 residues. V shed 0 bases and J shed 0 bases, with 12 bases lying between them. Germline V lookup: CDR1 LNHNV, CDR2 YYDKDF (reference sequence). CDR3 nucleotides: TGTGCCACCAGCAGAGATGCGGCCAGCCCTAGCAATCAGCCCCAGCATTTT. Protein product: CATSRDAASPSNQPQHF. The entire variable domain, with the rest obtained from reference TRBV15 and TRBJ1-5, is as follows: DAMVIQNPRYQVTQFGKPVTLSCSQTLNHNVMYWYQQKSSQAPKLLFHYYDKDFNNEADTPDNFQSRRPNTSFCFLDIRSPGLGDTAMYLCATSRDAASPSNQPQHFGDGTRLSIL.

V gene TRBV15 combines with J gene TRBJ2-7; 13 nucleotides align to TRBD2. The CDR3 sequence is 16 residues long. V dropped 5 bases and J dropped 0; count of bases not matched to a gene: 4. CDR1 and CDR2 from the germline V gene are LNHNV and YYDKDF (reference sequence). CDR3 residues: CATSVGLAGDSYEQYF. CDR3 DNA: TGTGCCACCAGCGTCGGACTAGCGGGAGACTCCTACGAGCAGTACTTC.

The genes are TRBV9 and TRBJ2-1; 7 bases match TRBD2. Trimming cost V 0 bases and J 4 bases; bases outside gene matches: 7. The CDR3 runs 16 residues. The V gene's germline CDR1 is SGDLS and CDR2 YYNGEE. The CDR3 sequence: CASSVAGGSGYNEQFF. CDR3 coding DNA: TGTGCCAGCAGCGTAGCTGGCGGGAGTGGGTACAATGAGCAGTTCTTC. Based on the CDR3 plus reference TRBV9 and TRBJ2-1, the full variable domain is DSGVTQTPKHLITATGQRVTLRCSPRSGDLSVYWYQQSLDQGLQFLIQYYNGEERAKGNILERFSAQQFPDLHSELNLSSLELGDSALYFCASSVAGGSGYNEQFFGPGTRLTVL.

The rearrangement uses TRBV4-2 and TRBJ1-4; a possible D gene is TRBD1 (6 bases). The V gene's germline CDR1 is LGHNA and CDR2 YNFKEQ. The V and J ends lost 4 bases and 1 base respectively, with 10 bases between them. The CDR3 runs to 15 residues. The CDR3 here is CASSLEGGTNEKLFF. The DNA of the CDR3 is TGTGCCAGCAGCCTCGAGGGGGGAACTAATGAAAAACTGTTTTTT.

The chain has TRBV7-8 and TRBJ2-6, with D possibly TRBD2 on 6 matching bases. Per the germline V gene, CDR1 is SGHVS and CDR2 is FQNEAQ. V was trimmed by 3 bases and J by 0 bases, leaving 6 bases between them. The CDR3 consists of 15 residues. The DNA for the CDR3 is TGTGCCAGCAGCTTCGGGGGCTCTGGGGCCAACGTCCTGACTTTC. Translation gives CASSFGGSGANVLTF.

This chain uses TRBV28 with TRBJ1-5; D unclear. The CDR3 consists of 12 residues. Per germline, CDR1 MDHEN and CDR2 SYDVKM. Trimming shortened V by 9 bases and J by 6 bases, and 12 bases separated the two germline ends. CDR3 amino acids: CASGLQVQPQHF. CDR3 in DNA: TGTGCCAGTGGACTTCAGGTTCAGCCCCAGCATTTT.

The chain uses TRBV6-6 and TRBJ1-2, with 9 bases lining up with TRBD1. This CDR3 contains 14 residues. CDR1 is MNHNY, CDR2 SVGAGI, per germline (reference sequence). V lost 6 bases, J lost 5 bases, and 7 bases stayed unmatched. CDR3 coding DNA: TGTGCCAGCAGGACGGGACAGGGTTGGTATGGCTACACCTTC. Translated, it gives CASRTGQGWYGYTF.

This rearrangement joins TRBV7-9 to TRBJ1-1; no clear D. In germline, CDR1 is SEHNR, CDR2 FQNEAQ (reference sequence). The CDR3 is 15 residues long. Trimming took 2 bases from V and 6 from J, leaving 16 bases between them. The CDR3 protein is CASSLTVGGKAEAFF. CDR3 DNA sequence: TGTGCCAGCAGCTTAACGGTGGGAGGGAAGGCTGAAGCTTTCTTT.